This T cell receptor (beta chain) was recovered during a study of OX40 agonist ivuxolimab in advanced cancers. Across the whole study: Patients in dose escalation had liver, melanoma, kidney or head and neck cancers. Partial responses were achieved by three patients, one with hepatocellular carcinoma and two with cutaneous melanoma.

Study conclusions and caveats: Undetermined was the antigen specificity of the expanded peripheral T cells.

Measured with immunoSEQ multiplex PCR; TCRdb has only the in-frame clones, and not every one. The sample holds tens of thousands of clones, about 87% seen once. As concerns this clone: Its target is not known.

The source material was CD4+ or CD8+ T cells sorted from blood, sampled in a trial of the OX40 agonist ivuxolimab. The clonotype originates from an adult with an advanced solid tumor such as melanoma, head and neck, liver or kidney cancer.

Here the CDR3 DNA reads TGTGCCAGCAGCAGGGACAGCGGGAGTGCAGATACGCAGTATTTT. Encoded protein: CASSRDSGSADTQYF. This sequence joins TRBV11-3 and TRBJ2-3, with a tentative D call TRBD2 (8 bases). Trimming shortened V by 5 bases and J by 4 bases, and 16 bases separated the two germline ends. Per the germline V gene, CDR1 is SGHNT and CDR2 is YENEEA. The CDR3 runs to 15 residues.